One and the same sample provided the 12 T cell receptor beta chains below, sequenced in a study of CD8 T cells in ankylosing spondylitis. Study-level results: What seemed typical of ankylosing spondylitis blood was a TCR beta motif built from fewer than ten highly homologous variants.

Each CDR3 protein is one row after TCRdb ran MiXCR on the 5' RACE reads. Among around 770,000 distinct CDR3 sequences listed, 12% were seen once. Antigens for these TCRs are unknown. Source material: blood, either unsorted or a sorted T cell fraction (not recorded which). These receptors came from a male donor with ankylosing spondylitis.

The sample holds a few counts of this clonotype. The chain employs TRBV20-1 and TRBJ1-1, with a weak D call TRBD1 (5 bases). The ends were cut back, 4 bases at V and 3 bases at J, with 12 bases in the middle. This CDR3 is 13 amino acids long. CDR1 is DFQATT, CDR2 SNEGSKA, per germline (reference sequence). CDR3 amino acids: CSAIVGGYTEAFF. The CDR3 DNA reads TGCAGTGCTATAGTCGGGGGGTACACTGAAGCTTTCTTT.

The chain links TRBV28 to TRBJ1-1, with unresolved D. The V and J ends lost 5 bases and 1 base respectively, with 14 bases between them. CDR3 size: 15 residues. Germline V gives CDR1 MDHEN, CDR2 SYDVKM. CDR3 protein: CASSDQDGWNTEAFF. As DNA, the CDR3 is TGTGCCAGCAGTGACCAGGACGGTTGGAACACTGAAGCTTTCTTT.

This clonotype was observed a handful of times. The chain recombines TRBV11-2 with TRBJ2-1, with 9 bases aligning to TRBD2. Germline CDR1 SGHAT, CDR2 FQNNGV. CDR3 length: 14 amino acids. V shed 6 bases, J shed 8 bases, and the junction held 8 bases outside the gene matches. This CDR3 is CASRTTSGPHEQFF. CDR3 sequence (DNA): TGTGCCAGCAGGACGACTAGCGGCCCCCATGAGCAGTTCTTC.

This clonotype was found a few times. V gene TRBV6-5 combines with J gene TRBJ1-4, with D unclear. Germline V gene sequence: CDR1 MNHEY, CDR2 SVGAGI. Between the trimmed V and J ends, which lost 2 bases and 7 bases, there was a span of 11 bases. CDR3 length: 14 amino acids. CDR3 loop: CASSYGIASEKLFF. As DNA, the CDR3 is TGTGCCAGCAGTTACGGGATTGCAAGTGAAAAACTGTTTTTT.

The chain links TRBV9 to TRBJ2-3; 10 positions agree with TRBD2. The CDR3 extends over 16 amino acids. Germline trimming cut 4 bases from V and 6 bases from J; bases unmatched to any gene: 11. Per the germline V gene, CDR1 is SGDLS and CDR2 is YYNGEE. The CDR3 loop is CASSFLSSGGADTQYF. The CDR3 nucleotides are TGTGCCAGCAGCTTTCTATCTAGCGGGGGTGCGGATACGCAGTATTTT.

The chain has TRBV20-1 and TRBJ1-2; D is unclear. CDR1 is DFQATT, CDR2 SNEGSKA, per germline (reference sequence). The CDR3 runs to 13 residues. V lost 3 bases and J lost 0, with 8 bases in between. The CDR3 DNA sequence: TGCAGTGCTAGTACGGAGGCTAACTATGGCTACACCTTC. Translated: CSASTEANYGYTF.

This sequence joins TRBV28 and TRBJ2-3; D call uncertain. The CDR3 sequence is 12 residues long. Germline V gene lookup returns CDR1 MDHEN and CDR2 SYDVKM. Trimming took 4 bases from V and 4 from J, leaving 6 bases between them. CDR3 sequence reads: CASSSQSDTQYF. The CDR3 nucleotides are TGTGCCAGCAGTTCGCAATCAGATACGCAGTATTTT.

This chain joins TRBV6-5 and TRBJ2-7; 9 bases line up with TRBD1. Unmatched junction bases numbered 10, after V lost 4 bases and J lost 6 bases. The CDR3 covers 15 residues. Germline CDR1 and CDR2: MNHEY and SVGAGI. In DNA form, the CDR3 reads TGTGCCAGCAGTTCAACCGGGACAGGGACCCTCGAGCAGTACTTC. It encodes CASSSTGTGTLEQYF.

The chain combines TRBV6-2 or TRBV6-3 with TRBJ2-1; the match to TRBD2 covers 11 bases. CDR1 and CDR2 (germline): MNHEY, SVGEGT. The CDR3 spans 15 residues. The J segment lost 7 bases and the V segment lost 5 bases, leaving 7 bases of the junction unmatched. The CDR3 sequence is CASSTGLADPNEQFF. DNA for the CDR3: TGTGCCAGCAGTACGGGACTAGCGGACCCTAATGAGCAGTTCTTC.

This clonotype turned up a few times. The rearrangement joins TRBV6-4 to TRBJ1-5; no firm D call. The CDR3 consists of 15 residues. Germline loops: CDR1 MRHNA, CDR2 SNTAGT. V was shortened by 4 bases and J by 0 bases, with 10 bases between the two germline ends. The CDR3 loop reads CASSAEGLSNQPQHF. The CDR3 DNA reads TGTGCCAGCAGTGCAGAAGGTCTTAGCAATCAGCCCCAGCATTTT.

This clonotype was seen more than once but under ten times. V is TRBV29-1 and J is TRBJ2-3; possibly TRBD1 or TRBD2 for D (5 bases each). Germline CDR1 is SQVTM and CDR2 is ANQGSEA. Trimming took 8 bases from V and 1 from J, leaving 10 bases between them. This CDR3 has 12 residues. The CDR3 region is CSTGGGTDTQYF. DNA for the CDR3: TGCAGCACAGGAGGCGGCACAGATACGCAGTATTTT.

Notes on this clonotype: Sequence at one end of the junction differs from germline and may be a read error. The chain recombines TRBV7-9 with TRBJ1-4; a weak D match, TRBD1 (5 bases). The CDR3 contains 13 residues. Germline lookup yields CDR1 SEHNR and CDR2 FQNEAQ (reference sequence). CDR3 sequence (DNA): TGTGCCAGCAGCTCCCGGTCGGAGGGGAATGTAATTTTT. Protein: CASSSRSEGNVIF.